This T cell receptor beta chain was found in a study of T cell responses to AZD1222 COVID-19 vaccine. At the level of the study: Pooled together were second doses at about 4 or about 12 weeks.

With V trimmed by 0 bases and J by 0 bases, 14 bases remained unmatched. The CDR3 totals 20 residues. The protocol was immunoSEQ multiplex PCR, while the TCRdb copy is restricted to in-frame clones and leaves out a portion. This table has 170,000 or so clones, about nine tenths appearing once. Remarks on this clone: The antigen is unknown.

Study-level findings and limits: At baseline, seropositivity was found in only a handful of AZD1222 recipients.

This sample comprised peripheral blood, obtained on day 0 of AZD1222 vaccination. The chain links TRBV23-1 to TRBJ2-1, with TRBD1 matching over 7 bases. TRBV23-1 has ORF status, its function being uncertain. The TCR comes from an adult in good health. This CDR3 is CASSQSIPGTAMYSYNEQFF. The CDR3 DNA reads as TGCGCCAGCAGTCAATCCATCCCCGGGACAGCTATGTACTCCTACAATGAGCAGTTCTTC.